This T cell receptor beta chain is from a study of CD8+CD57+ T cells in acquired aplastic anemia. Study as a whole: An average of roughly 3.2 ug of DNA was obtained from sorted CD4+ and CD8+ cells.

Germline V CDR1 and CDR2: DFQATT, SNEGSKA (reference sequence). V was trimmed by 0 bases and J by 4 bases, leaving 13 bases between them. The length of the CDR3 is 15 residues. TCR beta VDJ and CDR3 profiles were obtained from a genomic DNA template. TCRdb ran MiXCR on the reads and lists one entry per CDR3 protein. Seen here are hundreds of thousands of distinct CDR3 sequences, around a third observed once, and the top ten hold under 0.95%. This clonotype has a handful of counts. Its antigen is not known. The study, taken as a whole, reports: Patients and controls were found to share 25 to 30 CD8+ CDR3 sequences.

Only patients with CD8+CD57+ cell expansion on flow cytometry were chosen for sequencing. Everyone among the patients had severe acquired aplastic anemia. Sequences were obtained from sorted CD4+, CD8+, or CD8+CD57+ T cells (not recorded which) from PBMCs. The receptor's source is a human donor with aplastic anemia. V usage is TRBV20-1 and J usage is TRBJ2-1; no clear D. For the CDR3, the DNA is TGCAGTGCTAGAGATGTTCGGGTAGCTTACAATGAGCAGTTCTTC. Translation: CSARDVRVAYNEQFF.